The clone carrying this T cell receptor beta chain was picked up many times. The antigen is undetermined. This sample is drawn from a study of T cells after yellow fever vaccination. The germline gives CDR1 SGHRS, CDR2 YFSETQ. The CDR3 is 16 residues long. V gave up 4 bases and J gave up 5 bases; unmatched junction bases: 9. Synthesis of TCR cDNA relied on 5'RACE template switching, which attached a universal primer site and UMIs. TCRdb reprocessed the 5' RACE reads with MiXCR, giving one entry per CDR3 protein. The table records under 300,000 distinct CDR3 sequences, less than 9% of them present only once. Notes on the study in general: By day 5 rather than day 15, the secondary response had peaked, though it was weaker. The appearance of a small share of clonotypes in both CD4 and CD8 compartments was observed.

The chain uses TRBV5-1 and TRBJ2-2, with 9 positions matching TRBD2. The sample in question was CD4+ T cells sorted from PBMCs, obtained 15 days after the yellow fever booster vaccination. This sequence was found in a man aged 25-40 years who received the YFV17D yellow fever vaccine. CDR3 protein: CASSVIAGAETGELFF. The CDR3 nucleotides read TGCGCCAGCAGCGTGATAGCGGGAGCAGAAACCGGGGAGCTGTTTTTT. Full variable domain (missing parts from reference TRBV5-1 and TRBJ2-2): KAGVTQTPRYLIKTRGQQVTLSCSPISGHRSVSWYQQTPGQGLQFLFEYFSETQRNKGNFPGRFSGRQFSNSRSEMNVSTLELGDSALYLCASSVIAGAETGELFFGEGSRLTVL.